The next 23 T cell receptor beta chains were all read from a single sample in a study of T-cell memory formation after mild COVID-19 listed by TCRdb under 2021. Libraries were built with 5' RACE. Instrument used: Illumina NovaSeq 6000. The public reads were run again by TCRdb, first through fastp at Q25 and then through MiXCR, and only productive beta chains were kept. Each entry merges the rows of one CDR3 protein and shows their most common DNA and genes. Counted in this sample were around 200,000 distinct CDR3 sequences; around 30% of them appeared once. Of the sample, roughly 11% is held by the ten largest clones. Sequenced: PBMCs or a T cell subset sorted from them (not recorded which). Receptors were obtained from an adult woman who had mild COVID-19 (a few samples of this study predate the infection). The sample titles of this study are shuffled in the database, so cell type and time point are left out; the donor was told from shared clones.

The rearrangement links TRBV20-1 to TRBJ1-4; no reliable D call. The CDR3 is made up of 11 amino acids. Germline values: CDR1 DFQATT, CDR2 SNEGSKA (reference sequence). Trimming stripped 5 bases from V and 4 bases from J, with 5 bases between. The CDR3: CSALHNEKLFF. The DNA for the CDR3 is TGCAGTGCTCTCCATAATGAAAAACTGTTTTTT.

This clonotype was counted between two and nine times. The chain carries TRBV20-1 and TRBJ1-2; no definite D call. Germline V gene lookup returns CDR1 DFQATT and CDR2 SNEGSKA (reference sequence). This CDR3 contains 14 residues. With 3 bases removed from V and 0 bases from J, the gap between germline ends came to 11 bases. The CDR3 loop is CSASRREANYGYTF. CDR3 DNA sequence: TGCAGTGCTAGTAGGCGGGAAGCTAACTATGGCTACACCTTC.

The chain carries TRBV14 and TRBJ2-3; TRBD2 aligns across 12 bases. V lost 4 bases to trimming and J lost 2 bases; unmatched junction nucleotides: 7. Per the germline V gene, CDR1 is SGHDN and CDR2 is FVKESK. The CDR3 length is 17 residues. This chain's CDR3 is CASSPRLAGAVTDTQYF. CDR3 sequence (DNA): TGTGCCAGCAGCCCCCGACTAGCGGGGGCCGTCACAGATACGCAGTATTTT. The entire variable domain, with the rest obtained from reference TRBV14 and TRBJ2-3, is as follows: EAGVTQFPSHSVIEKGQTVTLRCDPISGHDNLYWYRRVMGKEIKFLLHFVKESKQDESGMPNNRFLAERTGGTYSTLKVQPAELEDSGVYFCASSPRLAGAVTDTQYFGPGTRLTVL.

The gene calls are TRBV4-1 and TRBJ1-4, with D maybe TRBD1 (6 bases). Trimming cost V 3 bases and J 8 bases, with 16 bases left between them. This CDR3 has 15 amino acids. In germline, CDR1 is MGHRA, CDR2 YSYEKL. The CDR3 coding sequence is TGCGCCAGCAGCCAGGTCCGGGACATGCCAGAAAAACTGTTTTTT. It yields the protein CASSQVRDMPEKLFF.

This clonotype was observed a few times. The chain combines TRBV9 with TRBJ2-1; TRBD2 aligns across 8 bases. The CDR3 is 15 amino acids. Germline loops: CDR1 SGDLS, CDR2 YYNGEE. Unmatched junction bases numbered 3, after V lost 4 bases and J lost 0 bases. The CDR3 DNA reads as TGTGCCAGCAGCTCGGGAGGGAGCTCCTACAATGAGCAGTTCTTC. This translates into CASSSGGSSYNEQFF.

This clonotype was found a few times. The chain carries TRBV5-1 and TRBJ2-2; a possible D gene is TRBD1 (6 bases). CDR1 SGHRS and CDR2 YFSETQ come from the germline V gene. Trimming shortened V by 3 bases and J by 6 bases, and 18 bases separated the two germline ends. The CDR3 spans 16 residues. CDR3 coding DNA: TGCGCCAGCAGCTCGGGACAACCCCCCGCGGCCGGGGAGCTGTTTTTT. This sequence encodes CASSSGQPPAAGELFF.

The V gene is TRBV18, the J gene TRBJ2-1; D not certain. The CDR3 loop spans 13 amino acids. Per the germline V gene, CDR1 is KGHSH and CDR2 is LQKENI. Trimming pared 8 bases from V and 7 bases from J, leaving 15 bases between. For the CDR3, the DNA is TGTGCCAGCCCTTCTCCCCATGTAAATGAGCAGTTCTTC. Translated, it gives CASPSPHVNEQFF.

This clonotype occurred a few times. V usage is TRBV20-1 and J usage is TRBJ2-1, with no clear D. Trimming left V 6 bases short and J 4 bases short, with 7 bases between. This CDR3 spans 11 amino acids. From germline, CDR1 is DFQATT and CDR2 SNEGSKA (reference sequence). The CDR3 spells CSASDYNEQFF. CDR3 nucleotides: TGCAGTGCCTCCGATTACAATGAGCAGTTCTTC.

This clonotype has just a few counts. CDR3 in DNA: TGTGCCAGCAGCTCAACGATGGAGACCCAGTACTTC. Encoded protein: CASSSTMETQYF. This rearrangement joins TRBV11-1 to TRBJ2-5; D is uncertain. CDR1 and CDR2 from the germline V gene are SGHAT and FQDESV (reference sequence). V gave up 4 bases and J gave up 5 bases, with 8 bases separating them. This CDR3 is 12 amino acids long.

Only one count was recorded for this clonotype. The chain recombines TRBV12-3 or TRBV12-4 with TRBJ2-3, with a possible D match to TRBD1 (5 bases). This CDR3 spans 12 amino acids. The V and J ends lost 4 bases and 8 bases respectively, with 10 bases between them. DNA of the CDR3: TGTGCCAGCAGTTCCAGGGCCTCTACGCAGTATTTT. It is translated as CASSSRASTQYF.

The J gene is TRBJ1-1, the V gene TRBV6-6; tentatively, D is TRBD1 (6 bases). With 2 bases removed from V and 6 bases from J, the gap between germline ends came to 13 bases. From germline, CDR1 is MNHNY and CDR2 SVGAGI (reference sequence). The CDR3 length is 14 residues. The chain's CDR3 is CASSYARRGAEAFF. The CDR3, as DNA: TGTGCCAGCAGTTACGCTCGCAGGGGAGCTGAAGCTTTCTTT.

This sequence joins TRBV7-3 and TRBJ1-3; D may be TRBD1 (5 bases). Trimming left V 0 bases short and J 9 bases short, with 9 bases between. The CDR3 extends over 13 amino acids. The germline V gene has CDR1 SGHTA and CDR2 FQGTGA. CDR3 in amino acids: CASSLTTTGTIYF. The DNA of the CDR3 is TGTGCCAGCAGCTTAACTACAACAGGCACCATATATTTT.

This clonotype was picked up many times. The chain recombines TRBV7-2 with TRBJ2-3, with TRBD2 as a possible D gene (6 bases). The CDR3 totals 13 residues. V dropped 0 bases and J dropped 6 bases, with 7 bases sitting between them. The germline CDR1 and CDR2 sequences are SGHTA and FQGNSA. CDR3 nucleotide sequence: TGTGCCAGCAGCTTAGCTAGCGGCGATACGCAGTATTTT. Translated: CASSLASGDTQYF.

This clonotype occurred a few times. The CDR3 loop reads CSAPRLQGYEQYF. CDR3 bases: TGCAGTGCCCCCCGTCTACAGGGGTACGAGCAGTACTTC. J is TRBJ2-7 and V is TRBV20-1, with 7 bases lining up with TRBD1. Germline trimming cut 6 bases from V and 4 bases from J; bases unmatched to any gene: 9. The CDR3 is 13 residues long. CDR1 and CDR2 from the germline V gene are DFQATT and SNEGSKA (reference sequence).

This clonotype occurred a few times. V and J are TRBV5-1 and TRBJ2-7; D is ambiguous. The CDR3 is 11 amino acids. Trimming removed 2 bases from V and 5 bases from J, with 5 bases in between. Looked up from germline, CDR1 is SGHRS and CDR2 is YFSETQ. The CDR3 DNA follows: TGCGCCAGCAGCTTTGGTAACGAGCAGTACTTC. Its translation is CASSFGNEQYF.

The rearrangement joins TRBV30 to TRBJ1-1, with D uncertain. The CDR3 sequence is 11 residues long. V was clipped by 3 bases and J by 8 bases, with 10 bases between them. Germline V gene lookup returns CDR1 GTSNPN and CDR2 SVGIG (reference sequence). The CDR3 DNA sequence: TGTGCCTGGAGAGCGCTCCAGGAAGCTTTCTTT. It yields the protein CAWRALQEAFF.

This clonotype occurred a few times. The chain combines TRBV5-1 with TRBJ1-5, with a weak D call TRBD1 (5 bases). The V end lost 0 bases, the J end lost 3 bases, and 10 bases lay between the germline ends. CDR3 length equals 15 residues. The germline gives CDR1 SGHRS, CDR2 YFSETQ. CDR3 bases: TGCGCCAGCAGCTTGGGAGGAGGGACCAATCAGCCCCAGCATTTT. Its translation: CASSLGGGTNQPQHF.

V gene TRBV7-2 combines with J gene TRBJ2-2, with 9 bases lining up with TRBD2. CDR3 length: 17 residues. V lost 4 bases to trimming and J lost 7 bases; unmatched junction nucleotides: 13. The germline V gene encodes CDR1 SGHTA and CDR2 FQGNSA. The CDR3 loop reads CASSSGALAGVDGELFF. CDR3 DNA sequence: TGTGCCAGCAGCTCAGGGGCCTTAGCGGGAGTAGACGGGGAGCTGTTTTTT.

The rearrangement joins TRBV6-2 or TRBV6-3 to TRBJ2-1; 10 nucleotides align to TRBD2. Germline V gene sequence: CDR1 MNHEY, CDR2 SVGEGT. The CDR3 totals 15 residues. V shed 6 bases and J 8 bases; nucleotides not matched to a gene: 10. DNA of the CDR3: TGTGCCAGCAGCGACGCGAGCGGGAGGGCCCATGAGCAGTTCTTC. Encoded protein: CASSDASGRAHEQFF.

CDR3 in DNA: TGTGCCAGCAGGGGGGGACAGGGGGCATCTGATACGCAGTATTTT. This sequence encodes CASRGGQGASDTQYF. V and J are TRBV6-2 or TRBV6-3 and TRBJ2-3; 12 nucleotides agree with TRBD1. The germline V gene encodes CDR1 MNHEY and CDR2 SVGEGT. V was pared by 6 bases and J by 6 bases, with 7 bases of the junction left unmatched. The CDR3 has 15 residues.

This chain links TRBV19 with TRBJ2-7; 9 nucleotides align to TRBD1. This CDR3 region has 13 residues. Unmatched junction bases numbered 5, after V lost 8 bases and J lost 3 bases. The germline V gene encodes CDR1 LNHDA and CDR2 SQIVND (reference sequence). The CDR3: CASGQGYNYEQYF. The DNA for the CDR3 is TGTGCCAGTGGACAGGGGTACAACTACGAGCAGTACTTC. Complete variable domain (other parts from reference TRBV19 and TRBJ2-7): DGGITQSPKYLFRKEGQNVTLSCEQNLNHDAMYWYRQDPGQGLRLIYYSQIVNDFQKGDIAEGYSVSREKKESFPLTVTSAQKNPTAFYLCASGQGYNYEQYFGPGTRLTVT.

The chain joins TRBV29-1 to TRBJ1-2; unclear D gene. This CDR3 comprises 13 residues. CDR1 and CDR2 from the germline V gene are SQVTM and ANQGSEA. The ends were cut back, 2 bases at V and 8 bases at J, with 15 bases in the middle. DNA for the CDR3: TGCAGCGTTGAATTGGACTTCCTCGGGGGCTACACCTTC. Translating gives CSVELDFLGGYTF.

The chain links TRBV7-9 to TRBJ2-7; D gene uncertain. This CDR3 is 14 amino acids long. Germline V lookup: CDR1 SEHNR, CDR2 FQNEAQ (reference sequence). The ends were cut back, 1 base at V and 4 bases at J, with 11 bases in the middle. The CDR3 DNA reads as TGTGCCAGCAGCTTAGGGCAGCTTCCTTACGAGCAGTACTTC. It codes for CASSLGQLPYEQYF.